This entry lists 13 T cell receptor beta chains sequenced from one sample in a study of blood T cell repertoires in COVID-19. The data were produced by immunoSEQ multiplex PCR, yet TCRdb's version contains in-frame clones alone and is incomplete. This sample has a few hundred thousand clones, with approximately 89% found just once. Input material: peripheral blood. These TCRs come from a woman aged 55-70 years with COVID-19, enrolled during active disease.

CDR3 amino acids: CASIGGHRGNYGYTF. The CDR3 coding sequence is TGTGCCAGTATAGGCGGCCACAGGGGGAACTATGGCTACACCTTC. The genes are TRBV19 and TRBJ1-2, with TRBD1 matching over 8 bases. CDR3 length equals 15 residues. CDR1 is LNHDA and CDR2 is SQIVND in the germline V gene (reference sequence). The V and J ends lost 7 bases and 2 bases, in that order; junction bases with no gene match: 9.

This clone was detected once. The chain couples TRBV19 to TRBJ1-4; unclear D gene. This CDR3 comprises 15 residues. CDR1 is LNHDA, CDR2 SQIVND, per germline (reference sequence). Deletions cut 7 bases from V and 3 bases from J, with 15 bases between. CDR3: CASTSSYSSNEKLFF. In DNA form, the CDR3 reads TGTGCCAGTACCTCCTCCTATAGCTCTAATGAAAAACTGTTTTTT.

The chain carries TRBV5-1 and TRBJ2-3; 15 bases line up with TRBD2. The CDR3 totals 18 residues. The germline V gene has CDR1 SGHRS and CDR2 YFSETQ. V dropped 4 bases and J dropped 4; count of bases not matched to a gene: 10. CDR3 protein: CASSNGLAGGYLADTQYF. Here the CDR3 DNA reads TGCGCCAGCAGCAACGGACTAGCGGGGGGGTATTTGGCAGATACGCAGTATTTT.

This chain links TRBV19 with TRBJ1-6; no reliable D call. V was shortened by 7 bases and J by 5 bases, with 12 bases between the two germline ends. Per germline, CDR1 LNHDA and CDR2 SQIVND (reference sequence). CDR3 length: 14 residues. DNA of the CDR3: TGTGCCAGTACCGAACCAGCGAATAATTCACCCCTCCACTTT. It is translated as CASTEPANNSPLHF.

This rearrangement joins TRBV28 to TRBJ1-4; 9 nucleotides align to TRBD1. The CDR3 contains 16 residues. Germline trimming cut 3 bases from V and 10 bases from J; bases unmatched to any gene: 12. From germline, CDR1 is MDHEN and CDR2 SYDVKM. CDR3 sequence reads: CASSFLYGQGIGKLFF. As DNA, the CDR3 is TGTGCCAGCAGTTTTTTATACGGACAGGGGATAGGAAAACTGTTTTTT.

The rearrangement uses TRBV6-6 and TRBJ1-6; TRBD1 matches 9 bases. V was clipped by 5 bases and J by 6 bases; unmatched bases: 2. CDR1 is MNHNY, CDR2 SVGAGI, per germline (reference sequence). The CDR3 totals 14 residues. The CDR3 loop is CASSTGGINSPLHF. CDR3 nucleotides: TGTGCCAGCAGTACAGGGGGCATTAATTCACCCCTCCACTTT.

The gene calls are TRBV14 and TRBJ1-1; the match to TRBD1 covers 8 bases. The CDR3 length is 15 residues. Unmatched junction bases numbered 10, after V lost 4 bases and J lost 6 bases. Looked up from germline, CDR1 is SGHDN and CDR2 is FVKESK. CDR3 sequence: CASSPLQGGSAEAFF. The CDR3 nucleotides read TGTGCCAGCAGCCCGTTACAGGGGGGAAGTGCTGAAGCTTTCTTT.

The chain carries TRBV11-1 and TRBJ2-7; 7 nucleotides align to TRBD1. The CDR3 has 14 residues. The ends lost 2 bases at V and 3 bases at J; junction bases unmatched: 4. CDR1 is SGHAT, CDR2 FQDESV, per germline (reference sequence). The CDR3 is CASSLRRDSYEQYF. The CDR3 DNA is TGTGCCAGCAGCTTAAGACGGGACAGCTACGAGCAGTACTTC.

This clone appeared once. This sequence joins TRBV18 and TRBJ1-2; 9 bases align to TRBD1. CDR1 and CDR2 from the germline V gene are KGHSH and LQKENI. The CDR3 is made up of 17 amino acids. Losses at the gene ends were 3 bases for V and 4 bases for J; bases not matched to a gene: 12. The CDR3, as DNA: TGTGCCAGCTCACCGAACCTACAGGGGGCAGGAGTCTATGGCTACACCTTC. Its translation is CASSPNLQGAGVYGYTF.

The chain is built from TRBV7-9 and TRBJ2-7; 12 bases match TRBD1. The CDR3 spans 17 residues. Looked up from germline, CDR1 is SEHNR and CDR2 is FQNEAQ (reference sequence). J lost 7 bases, V lost 1 base, and 11 bases had no gene match. CDR3 DNA sequence: TGTGCCAGCAGCTTAGGCTCCGGGACAGGGGGCCGTTTAGAGCAGTACTTC. Its protein product is CASSLGSGTGGRLEQYF.

V and J are TRBV6-6 and TRBJ1-2; 8 nucleotides match TRBD1. Looked up from germline, CDR1 is MNHNY and CDR2 is SVGAGI (reference sequence). The CDR3 loop spans 11 amino acids. Germline trimming cut 6 bases from V and 8 bases from J; bases unmatched to any gene: 2. The CDR3 protein is CASSTGGGYTF. CDR3 bases: TGTGCCAGCAGCACAGGGGGAGGCTACACCTTC.

This clone was recorded once. The V gene is TRBV5-1, the J gene TRBJ2-7; possibly TRBD1 for D (6 bases). The CDR3 is 15 residues long. The ends were cut back, 1 base at V and 7 bases at J, with 18 bases in the middle. The germline V gene encodes CDR1 SGHRS and CDR2 YFSETQ. CDR3 in DNA: TGCGCCAGCAGCTTGAATACGGGCGAAAGGGGGGAGCAGTACTTC. Protein product: CASSLNTGERGEQYF. The full variable domain, in which reference TRBV5-1 and TRBJ2-7 provide the parts outside the CDR3, is KAGVTQTPRYLIKTRGQQVTLSCSPISGHRSVSWYQQTPGQGLQFLFEYFSETQRNKGNFPGRFSGRQFSNSRSEMNVSTLELGDSALYLCASSLNTGERGEQYFGPGTRLTVT.

This chain connects TRBV28 to TRBJ2-7, with D maybe TRBD2 (6 bases). V was cut by 2 bases and J by 5 bases, with 16 bases left in between. The CDR3 loop spans 15 amino acids. Per the germline V gene, CDR1 is MDHEN and CDR2 is SYDVKM. In nucleotides, the CDR3 is TGTGCCAGCAGTTTAAGCGGGCAGGGAACCGACGAGCAGTACTTC. Protein: CASSLSGQGTDEQYF. Supplemented by reference TRBV28 and TRBJ2-7, the full variable domain reads DVKVTQSSRYLVKRTGEKVFLECVQDMDHENMFWYRQDPGLGLRLIYFSYDVKMKEKGDIPEGYSVSREKKERFSLILESASTNQTSMYLCASSLSGQGTDEQYFGPGTRLTVT.